A selection of T cell receptor beta chains follows, all from one sample in a study of early T cells in non-severe SARS-CoV-2 infection. TCRdb re-analysed the 5' RACE reads in MiXCR, keeping a single row per CDR3 protein. The data show nearly 80,000 distinct CDR3 sequences, roughly 12% seen once. The sequenced sample consisted of whole blood. The receptors come from an adult who was a healthcare worker with PCR-confirmed SARS-CoV-2 infection or an uninfected control (not recorded which). Each CDR3 is given with its conserved first and last residue. A D gene is named only where the DNA matches it firmly. The size entry is marked missing in some rows and otherwise reads once, few, many or a size class.

v_gene,abundance,len,d_gene,j_gene,CDR3aa,CDR3nt
TRBV7-8,many,18,TRBD1,TRBJ2-2,CASSQAANRGMNTGELFF,TGTGCCAGCAGCCAAGCCGCAAACAGGGGAATGAACACCGGGGAGCTGTTTTTT
TRBV20-1,few,13,.,TRBJ2-5,CSAERVRWETQYF,TGCAGTGCCGAACGTGTGCGGTGGGAGACCCAGTACTTC
TRBV28,many,14,.,TRBJ2-7,CASGTPGYAYEQYF,TGTGCCAGCGGTACCCCAGGTTATGCCTACGAGCAGTACTTC
TRBV28,few,12,.,TRBJ1-5,CASTVFRQPQHF,TGTGCCAGCACCGTATTCAGGCAGCCCCAGCATTTT
TRBV6-2/TRBV6-3,many,15,.,TRBJ1-1,CASSSLRVSRTEAFF,TGTGCCAGCAGTTCCCTCCGGGTCTCACGGACTGAAGCTTTCTTT
TRBV20-1,few,16,.,TRBJ2-1,CSARDNLGPLSGEQFF,TGCAGTGCTAGAGATAATCTGGGACCCCTGAGCGGTGAGCAGTTCTTC
TRBV5-1,many,16,.,TRBJ2-3,CASSFRFSPSTDTQYF,TGCGCCAGCAGCTTTAGGTTTAGTCCCAGCACAGATACGCAGTATTTT
TRBV7-6,.,15,TRBD2,TRBJ2-1,CASSLVSGSYNEQFF,TGTGCCAGCAGCTTAGTTAGCGGGAGTTACAATGAGCAGTTCTTC
TRBV5-1,.,14,TRBD1,TRBJ2-2,CASDVRGQSGELFF,TGCGCCAGCGACGTCAGGGGGCAATCCGGGGAGCTGTTTTTT
TRBV11-2,many,15,.,TRBJ2-3,CASSLQGRSTDTQYF,TGTGCCAGCAGCTTACAGGGACGCAGCACAGATACGCAGTATTTT
TRBV2,few,13,.,TRBJ2-5,CASTQGRQETQYF,TGTGCCAGTACTCAGGGACGCCAAGAGACCCAGTACTTC
TRBV12-3/TRBV12-4,.,17,TRBD2,TRBJ2-3,CASSLAWTSGSTDTQYF,TGTGCCAGCAGTTTAGCGTGGACTAGCGGTAGCACAGATACGCAGTATTTT
TRBV29-1,.,13,.,TRBJ2-5,CSVDRDPGETQYF,TGCAGCGTCGATCGGGACCCGGGAGAGACCCAGTACTTC
TRBV12-3/TRBV12-4,.,13,.,TRBJ2-7,CASSITGYYEQYF,TGTGCCAGCAGTATCACAGGGTACTACGAGCAGTACTTC
TRBV11-2,many,15,TRBD1,TRBJ2-4,CASSSIRTGRNIQYF,TGTGCCAGCAGCTCTATAAGGACAGGGAGGAACATTCAGTACTTC
TRBV7-9,.,14,TRBD2,TRBJ2-1,CASSGREIYNEQFF,TGTGCCAGCAGCGGGAGGGAAATCTACAATGAGCAGTTCTTC
TRBV29-1,few,10,.,TRBJ2-4,CSAGVDIQYF,TGCAGCGCGGGGGTCGACATTCAGTACTTC
TRBV15,many,15,TRBD1,TRBJ1-4,CATRGASGGNEKLFF,TGTGCCACCCGCGGGGCGTCAGGGGGAAACGAAAAACTGTTTTTT
TRBV6-2/TRBV6-3,.,15,.,TRBJ1-5,CASRGMEISNQPQHF,TGTGCCAGCCGAGGGATGGAAATTAGCAATCAGCCCCAGCATTTT
TRBV6-6,many,17,TRBD1,TRBJ2-2,CASSYGGQAPLPGELFF,TGTGCCAGCAGTTACGGCGGACAGGCGCCCTTACCCGGGGAGCTGTTTTTT
TRBV7-9,.,14,TRBD1,TRBJ2-7,CASSQSTGVAEQYF,TGTGCCAGCAGCCAATCCACAGGGGTGGCCGAGCAGTACTTC
TRBV6-6,.,15,.,TRBJ2-1,CASSYSVGGRNEQFF,TGTGCCAGCAGTTACTCAGTCGGAGGAAGGAATGAGCAGTTCTTC
TRBV2,many,14,TRBD1,TRBJ2-7,CASSLDRGHYEQYF,TGTGCCAGCAGTCTAGACAGGGGGCATTACGAGCAGTACTTC
TRBV7-8,.,12,.,TRBJ1-1,CASRRGNTEAFF,TGTGCCAGCAGGAGGGGGAACACTGAAGCTTTCTTT
TRBV30,few,16,TRBD1,TRBJ1-6,CAWRALGQGGNSPLHF,TGTGCCTGGAGGGCCCTTGGACAGGGGGGGAATTCACCCCTCCACTTT
TRBV11-2,.,15,.,TRBJ2-1,CASSLDQFSYNEQFF,TGTGCCAGCAGCTTAGATCAGTTCTCCTACAATGAGCAGTTCTTC
TRBV2,few,16,.,TRBJ2-1,CASSDYRGGPSDEQFF,TGTGCCAGCAGTGATTACAGGGGGGGGCCTTCCGATGAGCAGTTCTTC
TRBV29-1,few,15,.,TRBJ2-1,CSVPPGVSSYNEQFF,TGCAGCGTCCCCCCGGGGGTCAGCTCCTACAATGAGCAGTTCTTC
TRBV3-1,few,14,.,TRBJ2-7,CASSQDRWTPEQYF,TGTGCCAGCAGCCAAGATCGTTGGACACCCGAGCAGTACTTC
TRBV12-5,many,14,.,TRBJ2-1,CASGLYTGEGEQFF,TGTGCTAGTGGTTTGTATACAGGTGAGGGTGAGCAGTTCTTC
TRBV24-1,.,17,TRBD2,TRBJ2-2,CATSELPGREGTGELFF,TGTGCCACCAGTGAGCTGCCGGGCAGGGAGGGAACCGGGGAGCTGTTTTTT
TRBV7-9,few,15,.,TRBJ2-2,CASGAQVGGTGELFF,TGTGCCAGCGGCGCCCAGGTGGGCGGGACCGGGGAGCTGTTTTTT
TRBV20-1,.,12,.,TRBJ1-1,CSAMKGNTEAFF,TGCAGTGCTATGAAGGGAAACACTGAAGCTTTCTTT
TRBV20-1,many,14,.,TRBJ2-2,CSARGTKNTGELFF,TGCAGTGCTAGGGGGACGAAGAACACCGGGGAGCTGTTTTTT
TRBV6-6,many,14,.,TRBJ2-2,CASKGGPNTGELFF,TGTGCCAGCAAGGGCGGGCCGAACACCGGGGAGCTGTTTTTT